These 11 T cell receptor beta chains were all obtained from the same sample, sequenced in a study of blood T cell repertoires in COVID-19. Measured with immunoSEQ multiplex PCR; TCRdb has only the in-frame clones, and not every one. The data contain 150,000 or so clones, 60% to 80% of them singletons. The sample was peripheral blood. The receptors stem from a woman in her sixties or seventies with acute or convalescent COVID-19.

V and J are TRBV20-1 and TRBJ1-6, with D possibly being TRBD1 (5 bases). The germline CDR1 and CDR2 sequences are DFQATT and SNEGSKA (reference sequence). Trimming shortened V by 3 bases and J by 7 bases, and 10 bases separated the two germline ends. The CDR3 is made up of 13 amino acids. CDR3: CSASGDWNSPLHF. The CDR3 coding sequence is TGCAGTGCTAGTGGGGACTGGAATTCACCCCTCCACTTT.

The rearrangement joins TRBV28 to TRBJ2-7; D gene ambiguous. From germline, CDR1 is MDHEN and CDR2 SYDVKM. V was trimmed by 6 bases and J by 1 base, leaving 13 bases between them. This CDR3 spans 14 amino acids. CDR3 region: CASSAYGPSYEQYF. In DNA form, the CDR3 reads TGTGCCAGCAGCGCATATGGGCCTTCCTACGAGCAGTACTTC.

This chain connects TRBV5-1 to TRBJ1-5; no definite D call. Trimming took off 3 bases at V and 3 bases at J, with 10 bases between the two ends. This CDR3 spans 14 amino acids. Germline loops: CDR1 SGHRS, CDR2 YFSETQ. The chain's CDR3 is CASSSGWPNQPQHF. Here the CDR3 DNA reads TGCGCCAGCAGCTCGGGTTGGCCCAATCAGCCCCAGCATTTT. Using reference TRBV5-1 and TRBJ1-5 for the parts outside the CDR3, the full variable domain is KAGVTQTPRYLIKTRGQQVTLSCSPISGHRSVSWYQQTPGQGLQFLFEYFSETQRNKGNFPGRFSGRQFSNSRSEMNVSTLELGDSALYLCASSSGWPNQPQHFGDGTRLSIL.

This rearrangement joins TRBV28 to TRBJ1-6, with TRBD1 as a possible D gene (6 bases). V gave up 5 bases and J gave up 12 bases, with 17 bases separating them. Looked up from germline, CDR1 is MDHEN and CDR2 is SYDVKM. The CDR3 extends over 14 amino acids. The CDR3 nucleotides read TGTGCCAGCAGTGCCCCCGGACAGCATATACCCCTCCACTTT. Translated: CASSAPGQHIPLHF.

The chain combines TRBV15 with TRBJ2-7; 9 bases are shared with TRBD2. V dropped 3 bases and J dropped 0; count of bases not matched to a gene: 6. CDR1 LNHNV and CDR2 YYDKDF come from the germline V gene (reference sequence). The CDR3 contains 16 residues. The CDR3 region has the DNA TGTGCCACCAGCAGTTGGGCTAGCGGGAACTCCTACGAGCAGTACTTC. Translated, it gives CATSSWASGNSYEQYF.

The rearrangement links TRBV9 to TRBJ2-1, with 8 positions matching TRBD1. With 4 bases clipped from V and 4 bases from J, the junction kept 7 bases outside the gene matches. In germline, CDR1 is SGDLS, CDR2 YYNGEE. The CDR3 has 15 residues. The CDR3 here is CASSSPGTGYNEQFF. The CDR3 nucleotides read TGTGCCAGCAGCTCACCCGGGACAGGTTACAATGAGCAGTTCTTC.

The CDR3 loop is CASGWRADTQYF. The CDR3 nucleotides are TGTGCTAGTGGTTGGAGAGCAGATACGCAGTATTTT. The chain couples TRBV12-5 to TRBJ2-3; no clear D. CDR1 and CDR2 from the germline V gene are LGHNT and FRNRAP. The CDR3 loop spans 12 amino acids. Trimming took off 4 bases at V and 4 bases at J, with 6 bases between the two ends. Together with reference TRBV12-5 and TRBJ2-3, the CDR3 gives the full variable domain: DARVTQTPRHKVTEMGQEVTMRCQPILGHNTVFWYRQTMMQGLELLAYFRNRAPLDDSGMPKDRFSAEMPDATLATLKIQPSEPRDSAVYFCASGWRADTQYFGPGTRLTVL.

This clone showed up just a few times. The chain joins TRBV6-4 to TRBJ1-6; 9 bases align to TRBD1. Germline V CDR1 and CDR2: MRHNA, SNTAGT. The CDR3 has 15 residues. Trimming at V came to 4 bases and at J to 6 bases, leaving 4 bases not matched to a gene. As DNA, the CDR3 is TGTGCCAGCAGTGCCATGGGACAGGGTAATTCACCCCTCCACTTT. It specifies CASSAMGQGNSPLHF.

In this sample, this clone turned up a few times. The chain joins TRBV3-1 (or the pseudogene TRBV3-2) to TRBJ2-1; 8 bases match TRBD1. The germline gives CDR1 LGHDT, CDR2 YNNKEL (reference sequence). The CDR3 has 14 residues. The V gene end was trimmed by 5 bases and the J gene end by 8 bases; junction bases not matched to a gene: 8. The CDR3 coding sequence is TGTGCCAGCAGCACTACAGGGGGGCTCGATGAGCAGTTCTTC. Residues: CASSTTGGLDEQFF.

The chain links TRBV19 to TRBJ1-5; 9 bases align to TRBD1. Germline values: CDR1 LNHDA, CDR2 SQIVND (reference sequence). V gave up 2 bases and J gave up 4 bases; unmatched junction bases: 6. The CDR3 runs to 16 residues. CDR3 amino acids: CASSIPGQGSNQPQHF. CDR3 nucleotides: TGTGCCAGTAGTATACCGGGACAGGGAAGTAATCAGCCCCAGCATTTT.

The chain recombines TRBV5-4 with TRBJ2-5; 9 nucleotides agree with TRBD2. There are 15 residues in the CDR3. After removal of 4 bases from V and 2 bases from J, the junction contained 6 bases not matched to a gene. Looked up from germline, CDR1 is SGHNT and CDR2 is YYREEE (reference sequence). CDR3 nucleotides: TGTGCCAGCAGCGCCCGGACTAGCGATCAAGAGACCCAGTACTTC. Protein product: CASSARTSDQETQYF.